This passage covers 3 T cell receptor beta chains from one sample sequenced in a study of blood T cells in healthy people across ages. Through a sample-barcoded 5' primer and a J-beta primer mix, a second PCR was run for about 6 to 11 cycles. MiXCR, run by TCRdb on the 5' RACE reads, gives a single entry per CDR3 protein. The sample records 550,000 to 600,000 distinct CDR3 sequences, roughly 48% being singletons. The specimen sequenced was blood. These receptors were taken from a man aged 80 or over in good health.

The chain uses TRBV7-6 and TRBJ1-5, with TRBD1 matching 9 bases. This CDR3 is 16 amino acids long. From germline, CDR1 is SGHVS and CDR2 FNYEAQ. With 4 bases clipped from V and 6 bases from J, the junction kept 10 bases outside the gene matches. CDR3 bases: TGTGCCAGCAGCTCTAATGCTCGGGGACAGGGTCAGCCCCAGCATTTT. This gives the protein CASSSNARGQGQPQHF.

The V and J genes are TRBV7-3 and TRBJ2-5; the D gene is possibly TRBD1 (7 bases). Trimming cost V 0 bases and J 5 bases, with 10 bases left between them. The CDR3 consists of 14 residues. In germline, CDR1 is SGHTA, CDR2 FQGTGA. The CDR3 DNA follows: TGTGCCAGCAGCTTAACCCCAGGGGGGGAGACCCAGTACTTC. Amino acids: CASSLTPGGETQYF.

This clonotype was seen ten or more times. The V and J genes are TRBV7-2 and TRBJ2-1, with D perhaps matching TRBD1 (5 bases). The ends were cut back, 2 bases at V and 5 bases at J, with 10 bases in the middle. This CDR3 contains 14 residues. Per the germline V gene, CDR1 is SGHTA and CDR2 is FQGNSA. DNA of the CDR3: TGTGCCAGCAGCTTAAGGGGTCAGCACAATGAGCAGTTCTTC. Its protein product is CASSLRGQHNEQFF.